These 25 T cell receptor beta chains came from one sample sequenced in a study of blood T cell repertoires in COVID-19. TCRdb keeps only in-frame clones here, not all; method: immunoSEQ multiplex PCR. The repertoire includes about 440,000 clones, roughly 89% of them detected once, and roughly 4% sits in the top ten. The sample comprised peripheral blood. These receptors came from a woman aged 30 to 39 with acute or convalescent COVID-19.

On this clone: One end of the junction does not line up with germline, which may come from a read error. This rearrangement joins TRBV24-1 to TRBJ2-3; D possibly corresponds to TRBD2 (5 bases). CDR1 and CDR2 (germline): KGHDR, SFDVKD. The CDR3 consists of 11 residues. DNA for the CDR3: TGTGCCACCGTTGGAACGGCGGGTAAAGACTTT. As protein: CATVGTAGKDF.

The CDR3 reads CASGYGILTGNTIYF. The CDR3 DNA reads as TGTGCCAGCGGATACGGGATATTAACTGGAAACACCATATATTTT. The gene calls are TRBV6-5 and TRBJ1-3; D is undetermined. This CDR3 region has 15 residues. Germline CDR1 and CDR2: MNHEY and SVGAGI. V was clipped by 8 bases and J by 2 bases, with 16 bases between them.

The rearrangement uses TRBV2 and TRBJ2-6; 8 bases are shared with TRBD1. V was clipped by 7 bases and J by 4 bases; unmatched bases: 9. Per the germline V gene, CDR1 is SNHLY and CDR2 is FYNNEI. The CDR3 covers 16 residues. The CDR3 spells CASTPGQAAGANVLTF. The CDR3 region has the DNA TGTGCCAGCACCCCGGGACAGGCGGCCGGGGCCAACGTCCTGACTTTC.

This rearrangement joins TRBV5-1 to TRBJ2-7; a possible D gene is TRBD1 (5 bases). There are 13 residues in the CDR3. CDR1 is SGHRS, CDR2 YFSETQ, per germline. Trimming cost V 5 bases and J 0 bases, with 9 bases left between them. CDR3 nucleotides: TGCGCCAGCAGGACAGCCGACTCCTACGAGCAGTACTTC. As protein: CASRTADSYEQYF.

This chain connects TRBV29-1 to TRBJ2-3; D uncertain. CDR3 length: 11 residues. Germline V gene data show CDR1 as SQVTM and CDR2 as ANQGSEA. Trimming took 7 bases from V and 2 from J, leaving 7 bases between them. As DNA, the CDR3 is TGCAGCGCCGACACCACAGATACGCAGTATTTT. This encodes CSADTTDTQYF.

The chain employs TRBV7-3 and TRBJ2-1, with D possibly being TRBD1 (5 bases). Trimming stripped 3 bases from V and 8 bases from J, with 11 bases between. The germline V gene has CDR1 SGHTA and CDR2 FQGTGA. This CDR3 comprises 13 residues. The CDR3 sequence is CASSLFQGYEQFF. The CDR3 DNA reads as TGTGCCAGCAGCTTGTTTCAGGGTTATGAGCAGTTCTTC. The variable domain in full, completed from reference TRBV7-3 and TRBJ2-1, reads GAGVSQTPSNKVTEKGKYVELRCDPISGHTALYWYRQSLGQGPEFLIYFQGTGAADDSGLPNDRFFAVRPEGSVSTLKIQRTERGDSAVYLCASSLFQGYEQFFGPGTRLTVL.

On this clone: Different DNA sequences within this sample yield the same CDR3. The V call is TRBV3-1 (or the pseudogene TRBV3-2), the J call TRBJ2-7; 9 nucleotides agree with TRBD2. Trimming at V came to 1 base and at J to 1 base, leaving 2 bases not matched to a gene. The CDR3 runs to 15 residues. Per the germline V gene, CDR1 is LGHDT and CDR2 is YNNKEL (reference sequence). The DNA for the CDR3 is TGTGCCAGCAGCCAAGTGGCGGGGGGGTCCTACGAGCAGTACTTC. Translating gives CASSQVAGGSYEQYF.

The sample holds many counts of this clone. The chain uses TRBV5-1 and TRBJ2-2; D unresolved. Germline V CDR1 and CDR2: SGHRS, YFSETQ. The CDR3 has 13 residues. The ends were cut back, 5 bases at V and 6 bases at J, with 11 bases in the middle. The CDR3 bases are TGCGCCAGCAGGGAGAGGAGCTCCGGGGAGCTGTTTTTT. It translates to CASRERSSGELFF.

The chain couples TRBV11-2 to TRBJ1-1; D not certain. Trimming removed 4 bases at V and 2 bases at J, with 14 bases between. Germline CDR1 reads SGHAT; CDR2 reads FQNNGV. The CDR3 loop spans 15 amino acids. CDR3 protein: CASSSRVDTNTEAFF. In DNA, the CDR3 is TGTGCCAGCAGCTCCCGGGTGGATACAAACACTGAAGCTTTCTTT.

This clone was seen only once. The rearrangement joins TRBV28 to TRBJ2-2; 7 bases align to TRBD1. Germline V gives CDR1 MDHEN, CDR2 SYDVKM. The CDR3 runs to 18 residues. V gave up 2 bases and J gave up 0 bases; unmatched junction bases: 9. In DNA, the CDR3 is TGTGCCAGCAGTTTAACCCTTGGACAGGCAACGAACACCGGGGAGCTGTTTTTT. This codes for CASSLTLGQATNTGELFF.

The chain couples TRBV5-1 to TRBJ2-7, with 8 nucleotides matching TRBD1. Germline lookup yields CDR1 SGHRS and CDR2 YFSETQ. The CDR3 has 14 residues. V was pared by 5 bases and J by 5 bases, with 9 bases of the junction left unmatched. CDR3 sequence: CASSSGTGLNEQYF. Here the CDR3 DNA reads TGCGCCAGCAGTTCCGGGACAGGCCTCAACGAGCAGTACTTC.

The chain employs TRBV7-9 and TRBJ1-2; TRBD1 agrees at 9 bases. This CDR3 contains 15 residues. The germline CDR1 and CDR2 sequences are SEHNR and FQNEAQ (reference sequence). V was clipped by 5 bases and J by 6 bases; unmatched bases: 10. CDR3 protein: CASSQAPTGGNGYTF. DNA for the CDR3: TGTGCCAGCAGCCAGGCACCGACAGGGGGAAATGGCTACACCTTC.

The CDR3 reads CASSSTTGTPLHF. The CDR3 region has the DNA TGTGCCAGCAGTTCCACCACCGGGACACCCCTCCACTTT. J is TRBJ1-6 and V is TRBV12-3 or TRBV12-4; D remains ambiguous. The CDR3 covers 13 residues. Trimming removed 4 bases from V and 11 bases from J, with 12 bases in between.

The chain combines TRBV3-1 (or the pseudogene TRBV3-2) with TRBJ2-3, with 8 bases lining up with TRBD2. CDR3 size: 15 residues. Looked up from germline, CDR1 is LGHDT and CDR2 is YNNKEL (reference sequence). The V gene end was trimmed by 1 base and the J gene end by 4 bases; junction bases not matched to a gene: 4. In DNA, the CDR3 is TGTGCCAGCAGCCAAGGACTAGCGAAGGCAGATACGCAGTATTTT. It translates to CASSQGLAKADTQYF.

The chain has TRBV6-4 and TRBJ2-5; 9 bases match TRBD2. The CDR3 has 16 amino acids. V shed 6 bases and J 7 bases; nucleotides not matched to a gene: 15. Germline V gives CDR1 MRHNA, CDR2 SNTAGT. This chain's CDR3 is CASRVSGGSYSGTQYF. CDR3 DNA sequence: TGTGCCAGCAGGGTCAGCGGGGGGTCTTATTCGGGGACCCAGTACTTC.

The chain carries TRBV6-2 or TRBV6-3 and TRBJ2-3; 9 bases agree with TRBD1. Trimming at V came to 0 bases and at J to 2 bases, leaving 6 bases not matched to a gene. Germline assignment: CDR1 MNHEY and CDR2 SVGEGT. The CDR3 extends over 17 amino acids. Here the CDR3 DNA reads TGTGCCAGCAGTTACTCGAACGGACAGGGGTCCACAGATACGCAGTATTTT. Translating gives CASSYSNGQGSTDTQYF.

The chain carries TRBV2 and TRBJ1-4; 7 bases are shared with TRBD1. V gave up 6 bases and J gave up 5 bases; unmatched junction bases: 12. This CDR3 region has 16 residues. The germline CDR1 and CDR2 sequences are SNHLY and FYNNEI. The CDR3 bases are TGTGCCAGCAGGGACAACACAGGGGTCAACAATGAAAAACTGTTTTTT. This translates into CASRDNTGVNNEKLFF.

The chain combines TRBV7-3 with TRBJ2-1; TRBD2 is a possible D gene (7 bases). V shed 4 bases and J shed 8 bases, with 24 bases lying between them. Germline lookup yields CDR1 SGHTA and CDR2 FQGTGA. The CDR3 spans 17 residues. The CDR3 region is CASSSNKLGGAIDEQFF. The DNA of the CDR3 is TGTGCCAGCAGCTCCAACAAACTAGGGGGGGCCATCGATGAGCAGTTCTTC.

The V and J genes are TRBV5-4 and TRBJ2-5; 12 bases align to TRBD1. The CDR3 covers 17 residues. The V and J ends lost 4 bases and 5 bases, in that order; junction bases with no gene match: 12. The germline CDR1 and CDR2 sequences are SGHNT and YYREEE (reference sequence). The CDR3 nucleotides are TGTGCCAGCAGCCTGGGGGACAGGGGGCGCCTGGCGGAGACCCAGTACTTC. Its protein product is CASSLGDRGRLAETQYF.

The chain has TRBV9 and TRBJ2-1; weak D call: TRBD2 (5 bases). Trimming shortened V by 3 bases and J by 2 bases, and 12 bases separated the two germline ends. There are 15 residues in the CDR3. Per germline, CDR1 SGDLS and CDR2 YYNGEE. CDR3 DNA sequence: TGTGCCAGCAGCGGAGGACTGGGGACCTACAATGAGCAGTTCTTC. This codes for CASSGGLGTYNEQFF.

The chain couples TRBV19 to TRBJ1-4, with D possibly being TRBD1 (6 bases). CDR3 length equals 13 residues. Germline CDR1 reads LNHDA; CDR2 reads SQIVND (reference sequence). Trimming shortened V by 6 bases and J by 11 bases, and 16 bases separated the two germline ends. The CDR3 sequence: CASRGPGGQKLFF. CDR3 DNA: TGTGCCAGTAGGGGCCCGGGGGGGCAGAAACTGTTTTTT.

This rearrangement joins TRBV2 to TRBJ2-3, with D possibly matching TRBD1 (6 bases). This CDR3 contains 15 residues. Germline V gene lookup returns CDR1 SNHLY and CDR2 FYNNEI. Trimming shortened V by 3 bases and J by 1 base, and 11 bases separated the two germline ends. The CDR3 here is CASSEQTGGTDTQYF. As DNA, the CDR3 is TGTGCCAGCAGTGAGCAGACAGGAGGCACAGATACGCAGTATTTT.

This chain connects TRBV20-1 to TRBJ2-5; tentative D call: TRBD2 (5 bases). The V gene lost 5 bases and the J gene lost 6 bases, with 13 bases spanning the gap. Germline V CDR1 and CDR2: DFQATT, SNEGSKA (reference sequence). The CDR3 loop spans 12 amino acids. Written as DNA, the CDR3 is TGCAGTGCTGGTGTACTAGAAAAGACCCAGTACTTC. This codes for CSAGVLEKTQYF.

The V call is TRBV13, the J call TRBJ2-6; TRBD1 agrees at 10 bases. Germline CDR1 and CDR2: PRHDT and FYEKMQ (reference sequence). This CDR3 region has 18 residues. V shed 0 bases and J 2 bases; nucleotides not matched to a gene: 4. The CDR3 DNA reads TGTGCCAGCAGCTTAGGCCTGGACAGGGGGGCTGGGGCCAACGTCCTGACTTTC. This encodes CASSLGLDRGAGANVLTF.

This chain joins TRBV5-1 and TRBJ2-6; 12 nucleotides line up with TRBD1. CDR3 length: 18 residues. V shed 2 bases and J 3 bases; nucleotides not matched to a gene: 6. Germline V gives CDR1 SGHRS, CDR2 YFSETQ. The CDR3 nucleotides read TGCGCCAGCAGCTTTGGGGGACAGGGGGCGAGTGGGGCCAACGTCCTGACTTTC. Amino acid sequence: CASSFGGQGASGANVLTF.